Listed below are T cell receptor beta chains from one sample, sequenced in a study of Ad26.COV2.S vaccination and SARS-CoV-2 variants. Data came from immunoSEQ multiplex PCR; TCRdb stores just in-frame clones and leaves some out. The data show about 680,000 clones, more than 70% seen once. The sequencing here drew on peripheral blood, taken in a trial of Ad26.COV2.S vaccine versus placebo. Receptors originate from a person between 18 and 65 years old who received the Ad26.COV2.S COVID-19 vaccine or a placebo. Both conserved end residues are part of each CDR3. A D gene is named only where the DNA matches it firmly. Size values are once, few and many counts, or a class for expanded clones, and some rows have none.

TRBD1,NA,TRBV30,TRBJ1-2,CAWSGDRVLYGYTF,TGTGCCTGGAGTGGCGACAGGGTACTCTATGGCTACACCTTC
TRBD1,NA,TRBV11-3,TRBJ2-1,CASSPTRGNNEQFF,TGTGCCAGCAGCCCCACCAGGGGGAACAATGAGCAGTTCTTC
NA,NA,TRBV5-5,TRBJ1-1,CASSLPGVGTEAFF,TGTGCCAGCAGCTTGCCAGGAGTGGGAACTGAAGCTTTCTTT
NA,NA,TRBV30,TRBJ2-4,CAWSGGLPDNIQYF,TGTGCCTGGAGTGGGGGACTCCCCGACAACATTCAGTACTTC
NA,NA,TRBV10-3,TRBJ1-5,CAISWEGGQPQHF,TGTGCCATTTCGTGGGAGGGCGGCCAGCCCCAGCATTTT
NA,NA,TRBV19,TRBJ2-3,CASSPGRGWADTQYF,TGTGCCAGTAGCCCAGGACGGGGGTGGGCAGATACGCAGTATTTT
NA,many,TRBV18,TRBJ1-1,CASSPNGQPEAFF,TGTGCCAGCTCTCCCAACGGGCAGCCTGAAGCTTTCTTT
TRBD1,NA,TRBV2,TRBJ1-3,CASSPTGGGNTIYF,TGTGCCAGCAGTCCGACAGGGGGCGGAAACACCATATATTTT
NA,NA,TRBV3-1/TRBV3-2,TRBJ1-2,CASSEDSYNYGYTF,TGTGCCAGCAGCGAGGACAGCTATAACTATGGCTACACCTTC
NA,NA,TRBV18,TRBJ2-7,CASSPVSPGAPGNEQYF,TGTGCCAGCTCACCAGTATCGCCGGGGGCGCCCGGGAACGAGCAGTACTTC
NA,NA,TRBV10-3,TRBJ2-5,CAIKGTPQETQYF,TGTGCCATCAAGGGGACCCCGCAAGAGACCCAGTACTTC
NA,NA,TRBV19,TRBJ2-5,CASNPTSHQETQYF,TGTGCCAGTAATCCTACATCCCACCAAGAGACCCAGTACTTC
TRBD2,NA,TRBV10-2,TRBJ2-1,CASSTSGPSYNEQFF,TGCGCCAGCAGTACTAGCGGGCCGTCCTACAATGAGCAGTTCTTC
TRBD2,NA,TRBV3-1/TRBV3-2,TRBJ2-7,CASSLGLAAGYEQYF,TGTGCCAGCAGCCTAGGACTAGCGGCCGGATACGAGCAGTACTTC
NA,NA,TRBV11-2,TRBJ1-5,CASSPDSSGQPQHF,TGTGCCAGCAGCCCCGACAGCTCCGGTCAGCCCCAGCATTTT
TRBD1,NA,TRBV5-6,TRBJ1-2,CASSSGTGFAVYGYTF,TGTGCCAGCAGCTCCGGGACAGGGTTTGCTGTGTATGGCTACACCTTC
NA,NA,TRBV29-1,TRBJ1-2,CSVGQEYGYTF,TGCAGCGTTGGCCAGGAGTATGGCTACACCTTC
NA,NA,TRBV5-1,TRBJ2-1,CASSITGLTNEQFF,TGCGCCAGCAGCATTACAGGGTTGACCAATGAGCAGTTCTTC
NA,NA,TRBV5-1,TRBJ1-6,CASSLGWTVNSPLHF,TGCGCCAGCAGCTTGGGATGGACGGTAAATTCACCCCTCCACTTT
NA,NA,TRBV9,TRBJ2-1,CASSVAGSSSYNEQFF,TGTGCCAGCAGCGTAGCCGGGTCAAGCTCCTACAATGAGCAGTTCTTC
TRBD1,once,TRBV6-6,TRBJ1-1,CASSYSTGGLRYVFF,TGTGCCAGCAGTTACTCGACAGGGGGTCTTCGTTACGTTTTCTTT
NA,NA,TRBV20-1,TRBJ2-7,CSALNLYEQYF,TGCAGTGCTCTGAATCTCTACGAGCAGTACTTC
NA,NA,TRBV1,TRBJ1-4,CTSSQPRGRVNEKLFF,TGCACCAGCAGCCAACCACGAGGGCGGGTTAATGAAAAACTGTTTTTT
NA,NA,TRBV24-1,TRBJ2-1,CATSESSYNEQFF,TGTGCCACCAGTGAAAGCTCCTACAATGAGCAGTTCTTC
TRBD2,NA,TRBV19,TRBJ2-2,CASAQRERANTGELFF,TGTGCCAGTGCACAGCGGGAGCGCGCGAACACCGGGGAGCTGTTTTTT
NA,NA,TRBV3-1/TRBV3-2,TRBJ2-3,CASSPRGTDTQYF,TGTGCCAGCAGCCCACGGGGCACAGATACGCAGTATTTT
NA,NA,TRBV10-2,TRBJ2-7,CASSERVYEQYF,TGCGCCAGCAGTGAGCGGGTCTACGAGCAGTACTTC
NA,once,TRBV20-1,TRBJ2-7,CSIRSSYEQYF,TGCAGTATCCGGTCTAGCTACGAGCAGTACTTC
TRBD2,once,TRBV9,TRBJ2-5,CASGSGGQETQYF,TGTGCCAGCGGGTCGGGGGGCCAAGAGACCCAGTACTTC
TRBD2,NA,TRBV4-1,TRBJ2-3,CASSQDSRGADTQYF,TGCGCCAGCAGCCAAGATTCTCGGGGGGCAGATACGCAGTATTTT
TRBD2,NA,TRBV9,TRBJ2-7,CASSVAQTSPDLGLFSF,TGTGCCAGCAGCGTCGCCCAGACTAGCCCGGATTTAGGGCTCTTTTCTTTC
TRBD2,once,TRBV27,TRBJ2-3,CASSPASGGAVDTQYF,TGTGCCAGCAGTCCGGCTAGCGGGGGGGCCGTAGATACGCAGTATTTT
NA,NA,TRBV30,TRBJ1-6,CAWRGVYNSPLHF,TGTGCCTGGAGGGGGGTATATAATTCACCCCTCCACTTT
NA,NA,TRBV29-1,TRBJ1-1,CSVRLSLNMNTEAFF,TGCAGCGTCCGCCTCTCATTGAATATGAACACTGAAGCTTTCTTT
NA,NA,TRBV19,TRBJ2-1,CASSARAGHYYNEQFF,TGTGCCAGTAGTGCCCGCGCGGGACACTACTACAATGAGCAGTTCTTC
TRBD1,NA,TRBV6-1,TRBJ1-1,CASSEDPGQLNTEAFF,TGTGCCAGCAGTGAAGATCCGGGACAGCTGAACACTGAAGCTTTCTTT
TRBD1,NA,TRBV5-6,TRBJ1-5,CASSFPDRAYQPQHF,TGTGCCAGCAGCTTTCCTGACAGGGCCTATCAGCCCCAGCATTTT
NA,NA,TRBV5-1,TRBJ2-2,CASSLTEWELFF,TGCGCCAGCAGTTTGACGGAGTGGGAGCTGTTTTTT
NA,NA,TRBV20-1,TRBJ2-1,CSASAGFVQFF,TGCAGTGCTAGTGCGGGATTCGTGCAGTTCTTC
NA,NA,TRBV11-2,TRBJ2-4,CASSLVGHRTLIAKNIQYF,TGTGCCAGCAGCTTAGTGGGGCACCGGACGTTAATAGCCAAAAACATTCAGTACTTC
NA,once,TRBV7-9,TRBJ2-7,CASSSVTAGRQYF,TGTGCCAGCAGCTCGGTGACGGCCGGCAGGCAGTACTTC
NA,once,TRBV14,TRBJ1-2,CASSRLGGMYGYTF,TGTGCCAGCAGCCGTCTGGGGGGCATGTATGGCTACACCTTC
TRBD1,NA,TRBV7-9,TRBJ1-1,CASSLGTGHTEAFF,TGTGCCAGCAGCTTAGGGACAGGACACACTGAAGCTTTCTTT
NA,once,TRBV20-1,TRBJ2-5,CSAGNQETQYF,TGCAGTGCCGGGAACCAAGAGACCCAGTACTTC
NA,NA,TRBV27,TRBJ2-1,CASSLPGRDFNEQFF,TGTGCCAGCAGTTTACCCGGCCGGGACTTCAATGAGCAGTTCTTC
NA,NA,TRBV5-4,TRBJ2-7,CASSYRTGGEQYF,TGTGCCAGCAGCTACCGGACTGGGGGCGAGCAGTACTTC
NA,few,TRBV15,TRBJ1-5,CATSSGREAQPQHF,TGTGCCACCAGCAGCGGCAGGGAGGCTCAGCCCCAGCATTTT
NA,NA,TRBV5-1,TRBJ2-3,CASRGGLQGDTQYF,TGCGCCAGCAGGGGGGGCCTCCAGGGAGATACGCAGTATTTT
NA,NA,TRBV30,TRBJ2-1,CAWSDLGGRYNEQFF,TGTGCCTGGAGTGACCTCGGCGGTAGATACAATGAGCAGTTCTTC
TRBD2,NA,TRBV9,TRBJ2-7,CASSVDLGRAYEQYF,TGTGCCAGCAGCGTAGACCTCGGGAGGGCCTACGAGCAGTACTTC
NA,NA,TRBV2,TRBJ1-2,CASSQEGYGYTF,TGTGCCAGCAGCCAGGAGGGCTATGGCTACACCTTC
NA,NA,TRBV27,TRBJ1-5,CASSLEGGSNQPQHF,TGTGCCAGCAGTTTAGAGGGGGGCAGCAATCAGCCCCAGCATTTT
NA,NA,TRBV29-1,TRBJ2-1,CSATGSSYNEQFF,TGCAGCGCTACAGGGAGCTCCTACAATGAGCAGTTCTTC
TRBD2,NA,TRBV7-3,TRBJ2-2,CASSPRTSANGELFF,TGTGCCAGCAGCCCACGGACTAGCGCTAACGGGGAGCTGTTTTTT
TRBD2,NA,TRBV19,TRBJ2-7,CASSITGGSRSYEQYF,TGTGCCAGTAGCATCACGGGGGGATCCCGCTCCTACGAGCAGTACTTC
NA,once,TRBV2,TRBJ1-4,CASKLLNEKLFF,TGTGCCAGCAAGCTATTGAATGAAAAACTGTTTTTT